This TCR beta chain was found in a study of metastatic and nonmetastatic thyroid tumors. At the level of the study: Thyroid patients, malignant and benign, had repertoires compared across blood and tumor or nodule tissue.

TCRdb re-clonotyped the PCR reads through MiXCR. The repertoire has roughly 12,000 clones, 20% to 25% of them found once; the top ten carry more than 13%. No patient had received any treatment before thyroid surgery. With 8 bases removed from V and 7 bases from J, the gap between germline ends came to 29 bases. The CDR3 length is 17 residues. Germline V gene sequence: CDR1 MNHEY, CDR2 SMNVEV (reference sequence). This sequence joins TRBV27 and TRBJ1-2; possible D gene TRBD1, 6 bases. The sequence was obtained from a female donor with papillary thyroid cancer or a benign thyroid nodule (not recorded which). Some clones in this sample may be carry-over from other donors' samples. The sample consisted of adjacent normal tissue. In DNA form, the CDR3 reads TGTGCCAGCCACAACACGGGAGCGGGGGCGCAGGAGGGTGGCTACACCTTC. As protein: CASHNTGAGAQEGGYTF.